This is a list of T cell receptor beta chains from one sample in a study of shared clonotypes between healthy human individuals. The data were produced by immunoSEQ multiplex PCR, yet TCRdb's version contains in-frame clones alone and is incomplete. The sample gives approximately 2.5 million clones, over 85% of which show up once; roughly 0.39% is in the top ten. Sequenced sample: naive CD4+ T cells from PBMCs. These receptors originate from a young man in good health. Some clones in this sample may be carry-over from other donors' samples. Both conserved end residues are part of each CDR3. A D gene is named only where the DNA matches it firmly. Clone size appears in some rows only: once, few, many, or a class for an expanded clone.

CDR3 protein,CDR3 DNA,J gene,clone size,V gene,D gene
CSASSGTEAFF,TGCAGTGCTAGTTCGGGGACTGAAGCTTTCTTT,TRBJ1-1,.,TRBV20-1,.
CASSQEGGSLTFYEQYF,TGTGCCAGCAGCCAAGAAGGGGGAAGCCTTACCTTCTACGAGCAGTACTTC,TRBJ2-7,.,TRBV4-2,.
CASSLAGNLYNEQFF,TGCGCCAGCAGCTTGGCGGGAAACCTGTACAATGAGCAGTTCTTC,TRBJ2-1,.,TRBV5-1,.
CASSSRTSGTAVQETQYF,TGTGCCAGCAGCTCTAGGACTAGCGGGACTGCTGTTCAAGAGACCCAGTACTTC,TRBJ2-5,.,TRBV5-6,TRBD2
CASSSRGGSYNEQFF,TGTGCCAGCAGCTCCCGGGGCGGGTCCTACAATGAGCAGTTCTTC,TRBJ2-1,.,TRBV28,.
CASSFSRVGTEAFF,TGTGCCAGCAGCTTCTCCAGGGTCGGCACTGAAGCTTTCTTT,TRBJ1-1,.,TRBV7-2,.
CASSVEQGVTDTQYF,TGTGCCAGCAGCGTAGAACAGGGGGTCACAGATACGCAGTATTTT,TRBJ2-3,.,TRBV9,TRBD1
CSVGTWDRINYGYTF,TGCAGCGTAGGTACTTGGGACAGAATCAACTATGGCTACACCTTC,TRBJ1-2,.,TRBV29-1,TRBD1
CASKGGGTDTQYF,TGTGCCAGCAAAGGGGGGGGAACAGATACGCAGTATTTT,TRBJ2-3,.,TRBV5-4,.
CASSPRTGGETEAFF,TGTGCCAGCTCACCACGGACAGGGGGCGAGACTGAAGCTTTCTTT,TRBJ1-1,.,TRBV18,TRBD1
CASSPPSGSNEQFF,TGTGCCAGCTCACCACCGTCAGGGTCCAATGAGCAGTTCTTC,TRBJ2-1,.,TRBV18,.
CASSQRLAGVPDTQYF,TGTGCCAGCAGCCAAAGACTAGCGGGAGTACCAGATACGCAGTATTTT,TRBJ2-3,.,TRBV7-8,TRBD2
CAGTVNSYNEQFF,TGTGCCGGGACAGTCAACTCCTACAATGAGCAGTTCTTC,TRBJ2-1,once,TRBV30,TRBD1
CASSSGTGRYEQYF,TGTGCCAGCAGCTCCGGGACAGGGCGCTACGAGCAGTACTTC,TRBJ2-7,.,TRBV7-8,TRBD1
CASLTEGSSNTGELFF,TGTGCCAGCCTTACAGAGGGCTCCTCGAACACCGGGGAGCTGTTTTTT,TRBJ2-2,.,TRBV5-4,.
CASSLWVQGQGEQFF,TGTGCCAGCAGTTTATGGGTACAGGGTCAGGGTGAGCAGTTCTTC,TRBJ2-1,.,TRBV28,.
CSVVRSGRADTQYF,TGCAGCGTTGTAAGGTCGGGTCGGGCAGATACGCAGTATTTT,TRBJ2-3,.,TRBV29-1,.
CASSLLAPEGNEQFF,TGTGCCAGCAGCTTACTAGCCCCCGAAGGTAATGAGCAGTTCTTC,TRBJ2-1,.,TRBV7-3,.
CASSNKLSGRASEQFF,TGTGCCAGCAGCAACAAACTTAGCGGGAGGGCCTCTGAGCAGTTCTTC,TRBJ2-1,.,TRBV5-4,TRBD2